The source of this T cell receptor beta chain is a study of response to subunit inactivated influenza vaccine. Findings of the study overall: It was suggested by the authors that few new T cells are recruited by each seasonal influenza vaccination.

Per the germline V gene, CDR1 is KGHDR and CDR2 is SFDVKD. The CDR3 extends over 16 amino acids. The V segment lost 5 bases and the J segment 2 bases; nucleotides outside the gene matches: 8. TCRdb independently ran MiXCR on the RT-PCR reads; one entry per CDR3 protein. The sample holds some 160,000 distinct CDR3 sequences; 11% are singletons and the top ten take roughly an eighth. This clonotype was picked up a small number of times. The antigen is unknown. V is TRBV24-1 and J is TRBJ2-1, with 7 bases aligning to TRBD1. The sequences come from non-naive T cells sorted from PBMCs, collected 45 days after vaccination. The sequence was collected from a man aged 50 or older who received an inactivated influenza vaccine. CDR3 DNA sequence: TGTGCCACCAGTGGTCAGACAGGGACCCCCTACAATGAGCAGTTCTTC. Translation gives CATSGQTGTPYNEQFF.